This T cell receptor beta chain was sequenced in a study of post-analysis software for immune sequencing data. Study outcomes and limitations: In patients, four to six TRBV segments were more frequent than in controls, with TRBV5-6, TRBV5-1 and TRBV20-1 among them.

TCR beta cDNA libraries had unique molecular identifiers. TCRdb recomputed calls from the PCR reads with MiXCR, one row per CDR3 protein. The table shows approximately 360,000 distinct CDR3 sequences, with roughly 36% occurring only once. The table lists this clonotype with a few counts. What it binds is not known. The CDR3 has 17 amino acids. The ends were cut back, 1 base at V and 0 bases at J, with 16 bases in the middle. The germline V gene encodes CDR1 SQVTM and CDR2 ANQGSEA. The clonotype comes from a girl aged 10 to 17 with multiple sclerosis. The sample comprised blood. J is TRBJ2-1 and V is TRBV29-1, with D perhaps matching TRBD1 (6 bases). As DNA, the CDR3 is TGCAGCGTTGAAGGCCACTTCAGGGGCCACTCCTACAATGAGCAGTTCTTC. Translated: CSVEGHFRGHSYNEQFF.